The table lists the clone carrying this T cell receptor (beta chain) with many counts. Its target is unknown. This specimen comes from a study of tumor and adjacent non-tumor tissue in lung cancer. Study-wide background: Aged about 31 to 80 years, patients included under 13 men and five or six women with stage I to III disease. Notes on the study in general: In normal lung, the top 100 clones were significantly more dominant than in tumor. Shorter survival was associated with higher TCR diversity in tumors.

The CDR3 is made up of 15 amino acids. Trimming took 5 bases from V and 6 from J; bases not matched to a gene: 10. CDR1 and CDR2 from the germline V gene are MNHNS and SASEGT. Three rounds of nested PCR, following a modified ARM-PCR protocol, produced the TCRbeta library. Via MiXCR, TCRdb re-called the multiplex PCR reads, giving one row per CDR3 protein. The data contain around 70,000 distinct CDR3 sequences, 60% of them singletons. RNA was extracted from bulk tissue without any cell sorting. Chemotherapy-naive patients with new lung cancer underwent thoracic surgery in China, August–late 2014. V gene TRBV6-1 combines with J gene TRBJ2-1; TRBD1 agrees at 7 bases. The source material was lung tumor tissue. The TCR sequence derives from a man over 45 with non-small cell lung cancer. The CDR3 spells CASSPLTGQGNEQFF. CDR3 DNA: TGTGCCAGCAGTCCACTGACAGGGCAGGGCAATGAGCAGTTCTTC.